A single sample gave rise to the 16 T cell receptor beta chains below, sequenced in a study of regulatory T cells in long-lasting Graves disease. The time point is: newly diagnosed GD, antithyroid drugs for less than 3 months. After RNA was extracted from PBMCs, the TCR library was made from it. Library construction for TCR beta used iRepertoire HTBI primers and Arm-PCR of CDR3 regions. TCRdb analysed the multiplex PCR reads with MiXCR anew, one entry per CDR3 protein. The sample carries 200,000 to 300,000 distinct CDR3 sequences, around 21% recorded once. This sample comprised peripheral blood mononuclear cells (PBMCs), obtained at new diagnosis, from a patient treated with antithyroid drugs. All receptors come from a female donor with Graves disease.

The genes are TRBV5-1 and TRBJ2-7; 9 positions agree with TRBD2. V lost 5 bases, J lost 6 bases, and 6 bases stayed unmatched. The CDR3 contains 13 residues. Germline V gene sequence: CDR1 SGHRS, CDR2 YFSETQ. The CDR3 region has the DNA TGCGCCAGCAGAACCGGGACTAGCTTCGAGCAGTACTTC. Translation: CASRTGTSFEQYF.

There are many counts of this clonotype. The rearrangement links TRBV12-3 or TRBV12-4 to TRBJ1-2; TRBD1 agrees at 7 bases. V trimming: 4 bases; J trimming: 8 bases; junction bases outside the gene matches: 7. The CDR3 loop spans 13 amino acids. The CDR3 DNA reads TGTGCCAGCAGTTCCGGGACAGAGTCAGGCTACACCTTC. Protein product: CASSSGTESGYTF.

On this clonotype: This sequence is one base from a far larger clone and is likely a read error. The CDR3 end shows no conserved phenylalanine or tryptophan, and so a read error is likely. The chain uses TRBV4-3 and TRBJ1-1; the match to TRBD1 covers 8 bases. Germline V gives CDR1 LGHNA, CDR2 YSLEER. J gave up 4 bases and V 4 bases, and 5 bases lay outside the gene matches. The CDR3 spans 14 residues. The CDR3 nucleotides are TGCGCCAGCAGCCGTGGACAGGGAGGCACTGAAGCTTTCCTT. Amino acids: CASSRGQGGTEAFL.

As regards this clonotype: It may be a read error: a sequence one base away is much more abundant. The gene calls are TRBV7-2 and TRBJ2-3; the D gene is possibly TRBD1 (6 bases). There are 14 residues in the CDR3. Germline V lookup: CDR1 SGHTA, CDR2 FQGNSA. The CDR3 DNA reads as TGTGCCAGCAGCCCACGGACAGCCACAGATACGCAGTGTTTT. Translating it yields CASSPRTATDTQCF.

This clonotype was counted ten times or more. The germline gene is not matched at one end of the junction; a read error may be the cause. The chain joins TRBV7-2 to TRBJ2-1, with D possibly being TRBD2 (7 bases). The CDR3 has 14 residues. The germline V gene has CDR1 SGHTA and CDR2 FQGNSA. CDR3 in amino acids: CASSQDPGGHEQFF. CDR3 sequence (DNA): TGCGCCAGCAGCCAAGATCCGGGGGGCCATGAGCAGTTCTTC.

There are many counts of this clonotype. This chain links TRBV19 with TRBJ1-2; D unclear. Germline loops: CDR1 LNHDA, CDR2 SQIVND (reference sequence). The CDR3 has 11 amino acids. Trimming took 10 bases from V and 4 from J, leaving 10 bases between them. For the CDR3, the DNA is TGTGCCACAGACGAGGGCTATGGCTACACCTTC. It yields the protein CATDEGYGYTF.

This clonotype was picked up many times. The chain uses TRBV6-9 and TRBJ1-2, with D tentatively TRBD1 (5 bases). The CDR3 spans 13 residues. The V end was cut by 2 bases, the J end by 6 bases, with 10 bases between. Germline V gene data show CDR1 as MNHGY and CDR2 as SVAAGI. The CDR3 sequence: CASSYPGGDGYTF. DNA for the CDR3: TGTGCCAGCAGTTATCCGGGAGGGGATGGCTACACCTTC.

V usage is TRBV7-9 and J usage is TRBJ1-6; unclear D gene. The CDR3 covers 13 residues. Trimming removed 5 bases at V and 11 bases at J, with 13 bases between. Germline CDR1 is SEHNR and CDR2 is FQNEAQ (reference sequence). The CDR3 bases are TGTGCCAGCAGCCTAACTGGCGAAACACCCCTCCACTTT. Translating gives CASSLTGETPLHF.

There are many counts of this clonotype. This rearrangement joins TRBV7-2 to TRBJ1-6, with 7 bases matching TRBD1. This CDR3 is built from 15 residues. Germline CDR1 reads SGHTA; CDR2 reads FQGNSA. J gave up 8 bases and V 5 bases, and 9 bases lay outside the gene matches. DNA of the CDR3: TGTGCCAGCAGCCCCAGACAGGGAGGGGATTCACCCCTCCACTTT. Its translation is CASSPRQGGDSPLHF.

This clonotype was detected ten times or more. V usage is TRBV29-1 and J usage is TRBJ2-1; 14 nucleotides align to TRBD2. Trimming removed 6 bases from V and 7 bases from J; junction bases left unmatched: 8. Germline V gives CDR1 SQVTM, CDR2 ANQGSEA. The CDR3 totals 15 residues. In DNA form, the CDR3 reads TGCAGCGTCACGCGACTAGCGGGAGGGGGAAATGAGCAGTTCTTC. Translating it yields CSVTRLAGGGNEQFF.

This clonotype appeared many times. The genes are TRBV29-1 and TRBJ1-1; TRBD1 matches at 9 bases. Germline CDR1 SQVTM, CDR2 ANQGSEA. This CDR3 has 13 residues. Trimming took 6 bases from V and 1 from J; bases not matched to a gene: 3. The CDR3 is CSVTGGGNTEAFF. In DNA, the CDR3 is TGCAGCGTGACAGGGGGAGGGAACACTGAAGCTTTCTTT.

This clonotype came up a few times. Just one base apart from a much larger clone, this may be a read error. This chain connects TRBV2 to TRBJ2-4, with a possible D match to TRBD1 (5 bases). From germline, CDR1 is SNHLY and CDR2 FYNNEI. V lost 8 bases and J 5 bases, leaving 25 bases between the germline ends. This CDR3 region has 17 residues. The CDR3 nucleotides are TGTGCCAGCCATGGGGCACTTGGGGTCTACGCCCAAAACATTCAGTACTTC. Its protein is CASHGALGVYAQNIQYF. The full variable domain, with the rest looked up from reference TRBV2 and TRBJ2-4, is EPEVTQTPSHQVTQMGQEVILRCVPISNHLYFYWYRQILGQKVEFLVSFYNNEISEKSEIFDDQFSVERPDGSNFTLKIRSTKLEDSAMYFCASHGALGVYAQNIQYFGAGTRLSVL.

The chain carries TRBV7-2 and TRBJ1-3, with no clear D. This CDR3 spans 14 amino acids. The V end was cut by 3 bases, the J end by 0 bases, with 6 bases between. In germline, CDR1 is SGHTA, CDR2 FQGNSA. The CDR3 DNA sequence: TGTGCCAGCAGCTTGACTTTCTCTGGAAACACCATATATTTT. This translates into CASSLTFSGNTIYF.

This clonotype has a handful of counts. Just one base apart from a much larger clone, this may be a read error. The CDR3 DNA follows: TGTGCCAGCAGCACCATAGGAACAACCGGGAGCCAGTACTTC. Protein: CASSTIGTTGSQYF. The chain employs TRBV6-1 and TRBJ2-5, with D perhaps TRBD2 (6 bases). Trimming pared 6 bases from V and 10 bases from J, leaving 21 bases between. The CDR3 spans 14 residues. The germline V gene encodes CDR1 MNHNS and CDR2 SASEGT.

This clonotype was detected ten times or more. The CDR3 sequence: CATSRGDRFNQPQHF. CDR3 in DNA: TGTGCCACCAGCAGGGGAGACAGATTCAATCAGCCCCAGCATTTT. The chain carries TRBV15 and TRBJ1-5, with TRBD1 as a possible D gene (5 bases). Per the germline V gene, CDR1 is LNHNV and CDR2 is YYDKDF (reference sequence). The CDR3 contains 15 residues. V was pared by 3 bases and J by 3 bases, with 12 bases between.

This clonotype was seen many times. The chain couples TRBV11-1 to TRBJ2-1, with 9 bases matching TRBD2. The germline V gene encodes CDR1 SGHAT and CDR2 FQDESV (reference sequence). V lost 0 bases, J lost 6 bases, and 6 bases stayed unmatched. The CDR3 length is 16 residues. The CDR3 sequence is CASSLARGRVGNEQFF. In DNA form, the CDR3 reads TGTGCCAGCAGCTTAGCCCGCGGGAGGGTCGGCAATGAGCAGTTCTTC. Together with reference TRBV11-1 and TRBJ2-1, the CDR3 gives the full variable domain: EAEVAQSPRYKITEKSQAVAFWCDPISGHATLYWYRQILGQGPELLVQFQDESVVDDSQLPKDRFSAERLKGVDSTLKIQPAELGDSAMYLCASSLARGRVGNEQFFGPGTRLTVL.